This T cell receptor (beta chain) stems from a study of cytomegalovirus exposure and HLA in healthy donors. Researchers ran the PCR with 60 Vbeta and 13 Jbeta primers. Libraries were prepared by immunoSEQ multiplex PCR; TCRdb keeps only in-frame clonotypes and omits some of them. Among about 210,000 clones listed, 80% to 90% were seen once. From germline, CDR1 is ENHRY and CDR2 SYGVKD. V was shortened by 4 bases and J by 0 bases, with 4 bases between the two germline ends. The CDR3 loop spans 13 amino acids. Sequences were obtained from PBMCs. The receptor was isolated from a man between 25 and 39 years old in good health and CMV-seronegative. The chain employs TRBV10-3 and TRBJ1-5; D uncertain. CDR3 in DNA: TGTGCCATCAGTGGTAGTAGCAATCAGCCCCAGCATTTT. It encodes CAISGSSNQPQHF.